This T cell receptor (beta chain) was profiled in a study of cytomegalovirus exposure and HLA in healthy donors (dated by TCRdb to about 2017). Background on the whole study: According to an earlier analysis of several hundred of the donors, about 170 million T cells yielded over 90 million unique TCR beta sequences and around 300 Gb of sequence data. An early release covering roughly 640 HLA-typed donors comprised about 300 gigabases of sequencing data and around 80 million unique TCR sequences. A later analysis re-analyzed previously published TCR beta repertoires from approximately 700 donors and added high-resolution HLA genotyping to study TCR occurrence patterns. To predict cytomegalovirus infection status, the study combined high-throughput TCR immunosequencing, statistical association of individual TCRs with disease status, and machine learning. Of the roughly 410 genotyped donors, 81% were placed in the genetic ancestry cluster associated with self-reported Caucasian donors. HLA typing included class I and class II loci at four-digit resolution. Rather than using new phenotypic data, the later analysis identified candidate immune exposures from TCR beta sequences and from how often those sequences occurred across donors. The number of typed donors differed by locus: roughly 620-630 for A, B, C, DRB1 and DQB1; approximately 530 for DQA1; roughly 600 for DPA1; and around 490 for DPB1. An earlier analysis of 587 of the donors used high-throughput TCR beta sequencing to judge whether each TCR beta V gene segment behaved as functional or pseudogenic. The study was designed to test whether signatures of past pathogen exposure could be identified by cataloging public T cell receptors. On average, approximately 250,000 unique TCR beta nucleotide sequences were sequenced per donor among about 400 genotyped donors of the cohort, with 15% to 20% of those sequences being non-productive. Every discovery cohort repertoire had been produced on one sequencing platform. Several DR-DQ haplotypes were handled as single units for association and clustering because linkage in the cohort was strong. The T cell repertoires of several hundred subjects were profiled by immunosequencing and related to cytomegalovirus serostatus. A later genetic analysis used genome-wide SNP genotypes for about three fifths of the roughly 700 donors, treating that subset as a discovery cohort. Donor age, sex, ethnicity and CMV serostatus were compiled alongside the repertoire data. A separate validation cohort of over a hundred different subjects was used in addition to the roughly 720-subject first cohort.

The cohort consisted of approximately 690 healthy bone marrow donors. Cohort members were all nominally healthy when sampled, although unrecorded immune exposures were likely present. The donor tested CMV seropositive and was one of the 289 seropositive cohort members. Each donor provided a peripheral blood sample, and peripheral blood mononuclear cells were used for TCR beta sequencing. The Qiagen DNeasy Blood Extraction Kit was used to extract genomic DNA from the blood cell samples. On the study overall, not on this receptor specifically: Correlated functional status among segregating V segments might reflect linkage disequilibrium, but an unknown experimental factor could not be ruled out. Most TCR sequences were observed very rarely across donors, whereas some public TCRs were present in many individuals. In a later analysis, most CMV-associated TCR beta chains were found to appear HLA-restricted, with HLA associations seemingly driven largely by CMV exposure. In an earlier analysis of approximately 590 of the donors, most TCR beta V segments appeared in productive rearrangements about 87% or about 30% of the time, broadly matching IMGT annotations. In vitro tests confirmed that a few of the cytomegalovirus-associated TCR beta chains recognize cytomegalovirus antigens. Because HLA typing was unavailable for some donors at each locus, only the typed subset was used in association tests. The classifier was reported to diagnose cytomegalovirus status with high specificity and sensitivity in both the original cohort and the validation cohort. An association between a missense DCLRE1C variant and V-gene and J-gene trimming of TCR beta chains was found in a later genetic analysis and replicated in an independent cohort. The authors suggested that the approach could potentially be extended to other disease states and immunological phenotypes. A further reported finding was that TCR beta sequences accurately predicted the HLA-A and HLA-B alleles for most subjects in the first cohort. The presence/absence analyses assumed that sequencing depth was roughly uniform across donors, and that assumption may not be true. Because counts were too low, seventeen rarely observed V segments, including chromosome 9 orphons, were excluded from the earlier analysis of 587 of the donors. When HLA alleles, especially DR and DQ, strongly co-occurred, attributing TCR associations to individual alleles was difficult. CMV serostatus was the only immune exposure information available for the cohort. According to a later analysis, TCR association rates differed among HLA loci, with DRB1 alleles showing the most associated TCRs and HLA-C alleles showing the fewest. At a false discovery rate of 0.05, a later analysis linked 15,000 to 20,000 TCR beta sequences to specific HLA alleles. A total of fewer than 200 TCR beta chains were listed by the study as associated with cytomegalovirus. Only TCR beta chains were sequenced in this cohort, and the absence of alpha or paired-chain data limited detectable features. Compared with the approximately 600-donor mean, donors in an Asian-associated ancestry cluster had fewer N-insertions in productive TCRs, according to a later genetic analysis. A later analysis reported that several top co-occurrence clusters appeared linked to parvovirus B19, influenza, CMV and Epstein-Barr virus. In a later analysis, HLA-associated TCR beta chains showed more clonal expansion and lower generation probabilities than non-associated chains that were equally common. A group of highly shared sequence variants was considered likely to be a technical artifact of the sequencing pipeline.

Points on this clone: It lacks a known antigen. No per-base quality is available; no much larger clone lies one base away.

Library preparation was by the immunoSEQ multiplex PCR assay. For the multiplex PCR, a mixture combining 60 forward primers for TCR Vbeta segments and 13 reverse primers for TCR Jbeta segments was used. The CDR3 region of rearranged TCR beta genes was amplified from genomic DNA by a multiplex PCR assay. The amplified TCR beta libraries were sequenced on the Illumina HiSeq System as 87-base-pair reads. Under the source paper's analysis protocol: Across the roughly 700 repertoires, a later analysis counted some 81 million unique TCR beta chains, 9.5 million to 12 million of which were shared by at least two donors. Raw reads were error-corrected and collapsed into unique sequences with a nearest-neighbor algorithm that merged closely related sequences to remove PCR and sequencing errors. To assign V, D and J gene segments, CDR3 sequences were aligned to IMGT reference sequences. For a sequence to be retained, a match of at least six nucleotides to both a V gene segment and a J gene segment was required. Rearrangements were called productive when the CDR3 lacked stop codons and stayed in frame with V and J; all others were non-productive. Following IMGT convention, CDR3 was defined as the stretch from the second conserved V-encoded cysteine to the conserved J-encoded phenylalanine. Sequences without an unambiguous match to a single V gene segment were excluded from the earlier analysis of 450 to 650 of the donors. An earlier analysis of 500 to 700 of the donors classified V segments as functional when productive rearrangements were above 56.7% and as segregating when the standard deviation between donors was above 5%. A statistical classification framework was built for diagnosing cytomegalovirus status from the catalog of TCR beta chain sequences. A later analysis assigned V and J genes by comparing TCR nucleotide sequences with IMGT/GENE-DB human TR gene sequences. A later analysis assigned CDR3 sequences and most-parsimonious VDJ recombination scenarios with the TCRdist pipeline. A later analysis defined each TCR beta chain by its CDR3 amino acid sequence plus V-gene family, and excluded reads lacking a unique V-gene family. A later analysis removed over 500 highly shared, low-generation-probability nucleotide sequences to deal with suspected cross-contamination and a sequencing artifact. For each public chain, a later analysis derived a clonal expansion index from normalized ranks of inferred template counts within each repertoire. Generation probabilities in a later analysis came from a VDJ recombination model fitted to out-of-frame rearrangements, and those results were checked against IGoR. A later analysis scored TCR-TCR, TCR-HLA and TCR-CMV co-occurrence with hypergeometric tests, applying a repertoire-size bias correction to TCR pairs. In a later analysis, false discovery rates were estimated by permuting HLA or CMV assignments 20 times. A later analysis grouped co-occurring TCRs with DBSCAN, adding TCRdist sequence similarity when clustering within HLA-allele-positive subsets. Repertoires with fewer than 30,000 or more than 120,000 public chains, plus five repertoires with anomalous nucleotide sharing, were excluded from co-occurrence clustering. TCRdb stores this immuneACCESS table with in-frame sequences only. Part of the clones is absent; in the studies checked, under half of the shortfall reflects unresolved V genes, and no reason is known for the rest. V and J calls and clone size are those listed in that table; D and trimming were worked out from the DNA. The sample table records 40,000 to 55,000 clones; about 77% of these occur just once. Around 2.9% of the sample rests with the top ten.

This TCR was recovered from a woman aged 40 to 50 in good health and CMV-seropositive. Material for sequencing was PBMCs.

Here is the DNA: TGTGCCAGCAGCCAAGGCCTAGGTAGCGGGGGGCACAATGAGCAGTTCTTC. It translates as CASSQGLGSGGHNEQFF. The chain uses TRBV4-2 and TRBJ2-1; 10 nucleotides in the junction match TRBD2. From cysteine to phenylalanine, the CDR3 is 17 amino acids long. The CDR3 DNA has 51 bases and is translated from base 1. From a lookup of the germline V gene, CDR1 and CDR2 are LGHNA and YNFKEQ. For this chain, trimming is 1 base at the V end and 5 bases at the J end, and the number of junction bases without a gene match is 8.